One sample yielded the 26 T cell receptor beta chains listed below, sequenced in a study of blood T cell repertoires in COVID-19. Produced via immunoSEQ multiplex PCR; TCRdb's table is partial and in-frame only. The sample gives a few hundred thousand clones, roughly 85% of which show up once; less than 3.5% is in the top ten. The source material was peripheral blood. These receptors were taken from a woman younger than 30 with acute or convalescent COVID-19.

The rearrangement joins TRBV7-8 to TRBJ2-3, with 7 bases aligning to TRBD1. Germline V gene data show CDR1 as SGHVS and CDR2 as FQNEAQ. The trim removed 5 bases at V and 0 bases at J, leaving 8 bases unmatched. CDR3 size: 16 residues. For the CDR3, the DNA is TGTGCCAGCAGCGGGTGGACAGGAGAAAGCACAGATACGCAGTATTTT. This codes for CASSGWTGESTDTQYF.

The CDR3 reads CASAGLRETQYF. The CDR3, as DNA: TGTGCCAGCGCGGGGTTGCGGGAGACCCAGTACTTC. V and J are TRBV28 and TRBJ2-5; tentative D call: TRBD2 (6 bases). Per germline, CDR1 MDHEN and CDR2 SYDVKM. Trimming stripped 8 bases from V and 5 bases from J, with 12 bases between. The CDR3 extends over 12 amino acids.

The rearrangement links TRBV19 to TRBJ1-3; no clear D. This CDR3 contains 11 residues. Germline V lookup: CDR1 LNHDA, CDR2 SQIVND (reference sequence). Trimming stripped 5 bases from V and 8 bases from J, with 7 bases between. The DNA for the CDR3 is TGTGCCAGTAGTTCGGGTTACACCATATATTTT. Translated: CASSSGYTIYF.

V gene TRBV24-1 combines with J gene TRBJ2-5; 10 bases are shared with TRBD1. After removal of 7 bases from V and 4 bases from J, the junction contained 8 bases not matched to a gene. Germline CDR1 reads KGHDR; CDR2 reads SFDVKD. This CDR3 contains 15 residues. CDR3 amino acids: CATSEPGQGRETQYF. The DNA of the CDR3 is TGTGCCACCAGCGAACCGGGACAGGGGAGAGAGACCCAGTACTTC.

This clone was found many times. The chain employs TRBV10-3 and TRBJ2-3; 7 bases are shared with TRBD2. J lost 5 bases, V lost 6 bases, and 5 bases had no gene match. The CDR3 is 13 residues long. The germline gives CDR1 ENHRY, CDR2 SYGVKD. The CDR3 here is CAIRREAVDTQYF. The CDR3 DNA reads as TGTGCCATCAGACGGGAGGCGGTAGATACGCAGTATTTT.

This clone was observed a handful of times. This rearrangement joins TRBV7-2 to TRBJ2-3; no firm D call. The CDR3 runs to 14 residues. Germline V gene sequence: CDR1 SGHTA, CDR2 FQGNSA. V was cut by 7 bases and J by 0 bases, with 11 bases left in between. CDR3 sequence reads: CASTRGPSTDTQYF. In DNA form, the CDR3 reads TGTGCCAGCACCCGCGGCCCTAGCACAGATACGCAGTATTTT.

V and J are TRBV7-6 and TRBJ2-1, with 13 bases that match TRBD2. From germline, CDR1 is SGHVS and CDR2 FNYEAQ. With 5 bases clipped from V and 7 bases from J, the junction kept 8 bases outside the gene matches. CDR3 length equals 16 residues. The CDR3 reads CASSPEGLAGANEQFF. Written as DNA, the CDR3 is TGTGCCAGCAGCCCCGAAGGACTAGCGGGAGCTAATGAGCAGTTCTTC.

The genes are TRBV25-1 and TRBJ2-1; 11 positions agree with TRBD2. Germline V gene lookup returns CDR1 MGHDK and CDR2 SYGVNS. V lost 3 bases to trimming and J lost 10 bases; unmatched junction nucleotides: 8. CDR3 size: 15 residues. CDR3 nucleotides: TGTGCCAGCAGTGATGCGACTAGCGGGGTCAGGGAGCAGTTCTTC. It specifies CASSDATSGVREQFF.

The chain is built from TRBV6-2 or TRBV6-3 and TRBJ1-5; the match to TRBD1 covers 9 bases. Germline values: CDR1 MNHEY, CDR2 SVGEGT. This CDR3 has 19 amino acids. The junction had 11 bases not matched to a gene; V was cut back by 2 bases and J by 0 bases. The CDR3 coding sequence is TGTGCCAGCAGTTACGGGGTTGGGACAGGGAGGCATAGCAATCAGCCCCAGCATTTT. Amino acid sequence: CASSYGVGTGRHSNQPQHF.

The gene calls are TRBV18 and TRBJ2-7; 7 bases agree with TRBD2. Germline trimming cut 1 base from V and 2 bases from J; bases unmatched to any gene: 11. The CDR3 consists of 17 residues. The V gene's germline CDR1 is KGHSH and CDR2 LQKENI. The chain's CDR3 is CASSPLISSGAPYEQYF. CDR3 nucleotide sequence: TGTGCCAGCTCACCACTTATCTCCAGCGGGGCCCCCTACGAGCAGTACTTC.

The DNA for the CDR3 is TGTGCCAGCAGCCCCAGTAGGAGCAATAATTCACCCCTCCACTTT. Its protein is CASSPSRSNNSPLHF. The chain has TRBV14 and TRBJ1-6; D remains ambiguous. The CDR3 is made up of 15 amino acids. The germline V gene has CDR1 SGHDN and CDR2 FVKESK. The V and J ends lost 4 bases and 5 bases respectively, with 12 bases between them.

The gene calls are TRBV28 and TRBJ1-5; 8 bases match TRBD1. Germline values: CDR1 MDHEN, CDR2 SYDVKM. CDR3 length: 15 amino acids. The ends lost 6 bases at V and 6 bases at J; junction bases unmatched: 10. CDR3 sequence: CASSDPQGAFQPQHF. Here the CDR3 DNA reads TGTGCCAGCAGCGACCCCCAGGGGGCATTTCAGCCCCAGCATTTT.

J is TRBJ2-3 and V is TRBV7-6, with TRBD2 matching over 8 bases. The CDR3 is 16 amino acids. Germline loops: CDR1 SGHVS, CDR2 FNYEAQ. Losses at the gene ends were 1 base for V and 1 base for J; bases not matched to a gene: 4. CDR3 region: CASSLVATSGTDTQYF. The DNA of the CDR3 is TGTGCCAGCAGCTTAGTAGCGACTAGCGGCACAGATACGCAGTATTTT.

The V and J genes are TRBV6-2 or TRBV6-3 and TRBJ1-2; TRBD1 matches at 7 bases. J gave up 4 bases and V 6 bases, and 11 bases lay outside the gene matches. There are 15 residues in the CDR3. In germline, CDR1 is MNHEY, CDR2 SVGEGT. The CDR3 is CASRPQTGRPYGYTF. In nucleotides, the CDR3 is TGTGCCAGCAGACCTCAGACAGGGAGGCCCTATGGCTACACCTTC.

The chain is built from TRBV25-1 and TRBJ2-3; 13 bases fit TRBD2. Germline CDR1 MGHDK, CDR2 SYGVNS. Trimming removed 2 bases from V and 3 bases from J; junction bases left unmatched: 2. CDR3 length: 16 amino acids. CDR3 coding DNA: TGTGCCAGCAGTGAAACTAGCGGGAGGGTTACAGATACGCAGTATTTT. Translating gives CASSETSGRVTDTQYF.

The genes are TRBV2 and TRBJ1-1, with D tentatively TRBD1 (5 bases). V lost 1 base to trimming and J lost 6 bases, with 9 bases between them. CDR1 and CDR2 (germline): SNHLY, FYNNEI. The CDR3 consists of 13 residues. The CDR3 here is CASSEVGGSEAFF. The CDR3 region has the DNA TGTGCCAGCAGTGAAGTTGGGGGGTCTGAAGCTTTCTTT.

CDR3 loop: CASSLYRAAGYTF. Here the CDR3 DNA reads TGTGCCAGCAGTTTATACAGGGCGGCCGGCTACACCTTC. The chain employs TRBV28 and TRBJ1-2; a possible D gene is TRBD1 (6 bases). The V gene's germline CDR1 is MDHEN and CDR2 SYDVKM. CDR3 length: 13 residues. Trimming left V 1 base short and J 8 bases short, with 11 bases between.

The V gene is TRBV5-1, the J gene TRBJ2-3, with TRBD2 matching 11 bases. CDR1 and CDR2 from the germline V gene are SGHRS and YFSETQ. The CDR3 sequence is 16 residues long. Unmatched junction bases numbered 6, after V lost 0 bases and J lost 6 bases. The DNA of the CDR3 is TGCGCCAGCAGCTTGGATATAGCGGGAGGGCCGGATACGCAGTATTTT. This gives the protein CASSLDIAGGPDTQYF.

The count of this clone is one. The rearrangement uses TRBV7-3 and TRBJ2-1; D might be TRBD1 (6 bases). The CDR3 is 14 amino acids. Germline CDR1 is SGHTA and CDR2 is FQGTGA. V was trimmed by 2 bases and J by 4 bases, leaving 9 bases between them. The CDR3 region has the DNA TGTGCCAGCAGCTTATTAGGGGGATACAATGAGCAGTTCTTC. Protein product: CASSLLGGYNEQFF.

V usage is TRBV30 and J usage is TRBJ1-4; perhaps TRBD1 as D (6 bases). Germline lookup yields CDR1 GTSNPN and CDR2 SVGIG (reference sequence). The CDR3 has 14 amino acids. V lost 4 bases, J lost 3 bases, and 12 bases lay in between. The CDR3, as DNA: TGTGCCTGGACCCGGACAGAGCCTAATGAAAAACTGTTTTTT. This encodes CAWTRTEPNEKLFF.

The chain combines TRBV11-2 with TRBJ1-2; TRBD1 matches 7 bases. The CDR3 has 13 residues. Looked up from germline, CDR1 is SGHAT and CDR2 is FQNNGV. V lost 5 bases, J lost 3 bases, and 3 bases stayed unmatched. CDR3 sequence reads: CASSLTGDYGYTF. CDR3 nucleotides: TGTGCCAGCAGCCTTACAGGGGACTATGGCTACACCTTC.

This clone was detected only a few times. This rearrangement joins TRBV28 to TRBJ1-2; TRBD1 is a possible D gene (5 bases). CDR3 length equals 14 residues. Trimming cost V 4 bases and J 7 bases, with 16 bases left between them. Germline V lookup: CDR1 MDHEN, CDR2 SYDVKM. The CDR3 loop reads CASSYPRTGGGYTF. The CDR3, as DNA: TGTGCCAGCAGTTACCCGAGGACCGGGGGTGGCTACACCTTC.

The rearrangement joins TRBV7-2 to TRBJ2-6; no reliable D call. With 2 bases removed from V and 2 bases from J, the gap between germline ends came to 10 bases. The CDR3 extends over 16 amino acids. From germline, CDR1 is SGHTA and CDR2 FQGNSA. This CDR3 reads CASSLSLVAGANVLTF. In nucleotides, the CDR3 is TGTGCCAGCAGCTTAAGCCTAGTGGCTGGGGCCAACGTCCTGACTTTC. The whole variable domain, filled in from reference TRBV7-2 and TRBJ2-6, reads GAGVSQSPSNKVTEKGKDVELRCDPISGHTALYWYRQSLGQGLEFLIYFQGNSAPDKSGLPSDRFSAERTGGSVSTLTIQRTQQEDSAVYLCASSLSLVAGANVLTFGAGSRLTVL.

This clone is a singleton in its sample. V gene TRBV25-1 combines with J gene TRBJ2-1; 13 bases align to TRBD2. V lost 8 bases, J lost 9 bases, and 16 bases stayed unmatched. Looked up from germline, CDR1 is MGHDK and CDR2 is SYGVNS. The CDR3 has 17 amino acids. DNA for the CDR3: TGTGCCAGCGCAGCAGAACTCGGGACTAGCGGGACCTCTGAGCAGTTCTTC. Its protein is CASAAELGTSGTSEQFF.

V usage is TRBV28 and J usage is TRBJ1-1, with 7 bases identical to TRBD1. Germline values: CDR1 MDHEN, CDR2 SYDVKM. Unmatched junction bases numbered 6, after V lost 9 bases and J lost 11 bases. The CDR3 has 10 amino acids. The CDR3 loop is CASEGALAFF. CDR3 sequence (DNA): TGTGCCAGTGAGGGGGCCCTGGCTTTCTTT.

The chain combines TRBV28 with TRBJ1-3; D may be TRBD1 (5 bases). V was trimmed by 7 bases and J by 5 bases, leaving 12 bases between them. The CDR3 totals 13 residues. Germline CDR1 and CDR2: MDHEN and SYDVKM. The CDR3 DNA is TGTGCCAGCAAGGGGCGGTCACGAAACACCATATATTTT. Protein sequence: CASKGRSRNTIYF.